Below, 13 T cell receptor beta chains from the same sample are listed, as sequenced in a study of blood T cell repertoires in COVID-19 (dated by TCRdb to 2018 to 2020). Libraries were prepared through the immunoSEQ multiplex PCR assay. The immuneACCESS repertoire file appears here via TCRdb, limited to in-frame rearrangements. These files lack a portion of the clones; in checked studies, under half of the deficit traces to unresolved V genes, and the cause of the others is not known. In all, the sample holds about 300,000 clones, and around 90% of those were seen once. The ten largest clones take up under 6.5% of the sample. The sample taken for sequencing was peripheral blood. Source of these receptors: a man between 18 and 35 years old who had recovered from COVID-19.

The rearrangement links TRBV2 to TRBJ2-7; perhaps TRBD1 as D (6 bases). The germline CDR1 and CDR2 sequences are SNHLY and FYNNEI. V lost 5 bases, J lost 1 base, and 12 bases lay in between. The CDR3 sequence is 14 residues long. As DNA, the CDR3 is TGTGCCAGCAGTACGGGCAGGGGTTCCTACGAGCAGTACTTC. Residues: CASSTGRGSYEQYF.

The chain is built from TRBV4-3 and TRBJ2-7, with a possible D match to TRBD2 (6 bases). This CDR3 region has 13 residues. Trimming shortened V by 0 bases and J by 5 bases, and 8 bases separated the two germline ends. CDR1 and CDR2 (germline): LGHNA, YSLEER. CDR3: CASSQDSGDEQYF. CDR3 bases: TGCGCCAGCAGCCAAGATAGCGGAGACGAGCAGTACTTC.

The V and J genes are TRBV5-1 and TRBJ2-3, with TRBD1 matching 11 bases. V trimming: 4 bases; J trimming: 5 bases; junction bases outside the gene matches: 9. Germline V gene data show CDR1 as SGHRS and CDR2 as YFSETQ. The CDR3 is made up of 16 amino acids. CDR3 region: CASSRAGTGGLDTQYF. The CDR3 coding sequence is TGCGCCAGCAGCCGCGCCGGGACAGGGGGGTTAGATACGCAGTATTTT.

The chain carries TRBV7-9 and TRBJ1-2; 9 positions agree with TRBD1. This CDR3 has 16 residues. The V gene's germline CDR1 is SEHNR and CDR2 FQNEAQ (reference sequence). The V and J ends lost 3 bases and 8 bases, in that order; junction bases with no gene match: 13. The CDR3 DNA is TGTGCCAGCAGCTTGGTACGAACAGGGGGCGCGGGAGGCTACACCTTC. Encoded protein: CASSLVRTGGAGGYTF.

The CDR3 here is CASSVRAGFTDTQYF. Written as DNA, the CDR3 is TGTGCCAGCAGTGTTCGGGCGGGCTTCACAGATACGCAGTATTTT. The rearrangement uses TRBV2 and TRBJ2-3, with a possible D match to TRBD2 (5 bases). V lost 4 bases, J lost 2 bases, and 13 bases lay in between. Looked up from germline, CDR1 is SNHLY and CDR2 is FYNNEI. The CDR3 sequence is 15 residues long.

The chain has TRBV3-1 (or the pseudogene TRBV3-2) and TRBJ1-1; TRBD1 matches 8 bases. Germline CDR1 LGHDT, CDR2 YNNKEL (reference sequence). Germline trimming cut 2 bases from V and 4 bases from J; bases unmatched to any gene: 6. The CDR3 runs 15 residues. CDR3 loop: CASSQQGDRGTEAFF. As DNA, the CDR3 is TGTGCCAGCAGCCAACAAGGAGACAGGGGCACTGAAGCTTTCTTT.

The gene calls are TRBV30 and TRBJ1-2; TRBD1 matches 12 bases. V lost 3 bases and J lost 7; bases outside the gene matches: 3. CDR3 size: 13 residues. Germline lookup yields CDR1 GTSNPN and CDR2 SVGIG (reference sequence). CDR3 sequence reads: CAWRGQGAGGYTF. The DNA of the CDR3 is TGTGCCTGGAGGGGACAGGGGGCGGGTGGCTACACCTTC.

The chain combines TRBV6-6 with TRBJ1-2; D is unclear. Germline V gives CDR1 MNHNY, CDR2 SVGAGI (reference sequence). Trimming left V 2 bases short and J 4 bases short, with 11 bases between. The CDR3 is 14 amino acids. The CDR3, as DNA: TGTGCCAGCAGTTACCTAGGCAGCCTCTATGGCTACACCTTC. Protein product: CASSYLGSLYGYTF.

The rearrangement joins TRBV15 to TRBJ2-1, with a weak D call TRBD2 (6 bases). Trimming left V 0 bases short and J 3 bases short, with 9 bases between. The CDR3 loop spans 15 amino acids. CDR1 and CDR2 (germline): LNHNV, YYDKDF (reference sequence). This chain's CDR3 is CATSRDLSGYNEQFF. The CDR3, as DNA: TGTGCCACCAGCAGAGATCTTAGCGGCTACAATGAGCAGTTCTTC.

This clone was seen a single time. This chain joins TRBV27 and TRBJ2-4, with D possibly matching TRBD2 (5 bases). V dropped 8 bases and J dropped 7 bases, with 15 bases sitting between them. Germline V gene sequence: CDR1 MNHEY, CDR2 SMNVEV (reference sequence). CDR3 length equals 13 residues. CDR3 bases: TGTGCCAGCCTCTCGGAGGCCGGGAACATTCAGTACTTC. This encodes CASLSEAGNIQYF.

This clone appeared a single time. CDR3 sequence reads: CASQGASGGEAFF. The CDR3 DNA reads TGTGCCAGTCAGGGGGCTTCGGGGGGTGAAGCTTTCTTT. J is TRBJ1-1 and V is TRBV6-5; TRBD1 matches at 8 bases. Looked up from germline, CDR1 is MNHEY and CDR2 is SVGAGI. The CDR3 contains 13 residues. J gave up 7 bases and V 9 bases, and 10 bases lay outside the gene matches.

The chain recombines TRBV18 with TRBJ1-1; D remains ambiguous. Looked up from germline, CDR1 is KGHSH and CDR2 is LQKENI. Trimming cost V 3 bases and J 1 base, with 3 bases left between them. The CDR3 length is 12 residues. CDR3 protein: CASSPQNTEAFF. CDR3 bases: TGTGCCAGCTCACCCCAGAACACTGAAGCTTTCTTT.

The CDR3 region is CASSLGVGQGEFYEQYF. The CDR3 nucleotides read TGTGCCAGCAGCTTGGGAGTAGGGCAGGGTGAGTTCTACGAGCAGTACTTC. The genes are TRBV5-4 and TRBJ2-7; D may be TRBD1 (5 bases). This CDR3 region has 17 residues. Germline V CDR1 and CDR2: SGHNT, YYREEE (reference sequence). Trimming cost V 0 bases and J 3 bases, with 19 bases left between them.